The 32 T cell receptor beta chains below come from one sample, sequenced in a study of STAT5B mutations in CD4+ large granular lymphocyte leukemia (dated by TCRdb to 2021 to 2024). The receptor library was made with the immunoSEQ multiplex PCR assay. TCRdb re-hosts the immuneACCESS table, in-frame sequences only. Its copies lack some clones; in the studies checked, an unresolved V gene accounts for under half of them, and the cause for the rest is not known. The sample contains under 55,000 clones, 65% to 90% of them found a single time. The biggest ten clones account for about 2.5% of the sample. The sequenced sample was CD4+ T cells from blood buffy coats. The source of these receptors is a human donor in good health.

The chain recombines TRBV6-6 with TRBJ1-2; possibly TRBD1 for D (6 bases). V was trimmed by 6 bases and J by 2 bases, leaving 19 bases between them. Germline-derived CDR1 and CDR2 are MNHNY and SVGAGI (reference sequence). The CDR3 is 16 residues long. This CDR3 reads CASSLGGGRVNYGYTF. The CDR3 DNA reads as TGTGCCAGCAGCCTAGGCGGGGGGCGAGTGAACTATGGCTACACCTTC.

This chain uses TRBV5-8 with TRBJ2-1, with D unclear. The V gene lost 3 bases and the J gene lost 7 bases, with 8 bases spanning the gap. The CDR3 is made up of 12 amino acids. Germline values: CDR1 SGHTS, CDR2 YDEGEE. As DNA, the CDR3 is TGTGCCAGCAGCTCAAGACGGAATGAGCAGTTCTTC. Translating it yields CASSSRRNEQFF.

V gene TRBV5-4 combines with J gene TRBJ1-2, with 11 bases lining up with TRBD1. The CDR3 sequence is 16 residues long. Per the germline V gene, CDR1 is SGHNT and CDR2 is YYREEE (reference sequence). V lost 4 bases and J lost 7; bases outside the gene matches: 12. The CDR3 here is CASSPPGQGVEGGYTF. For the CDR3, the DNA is TGTGCCAGCAGCCCGCCGGGACAGGGGGTGGAAGGTGGCTACACCTTC.

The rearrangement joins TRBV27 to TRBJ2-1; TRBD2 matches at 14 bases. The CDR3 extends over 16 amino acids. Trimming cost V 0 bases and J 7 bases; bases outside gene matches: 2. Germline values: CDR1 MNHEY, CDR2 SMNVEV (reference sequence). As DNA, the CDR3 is TGTGCCAGCAGTTTATCCGGACTAGCGGGAGGTAATGAGCAGTTCTTC. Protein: CASSLSGLAGGNEQFF.

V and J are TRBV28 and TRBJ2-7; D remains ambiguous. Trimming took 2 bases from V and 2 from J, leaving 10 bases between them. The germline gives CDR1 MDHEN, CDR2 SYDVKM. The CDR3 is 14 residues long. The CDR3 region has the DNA TGTGCCAGCAGTTTAAACCCTTTAACCTACGAGCAGTACTTC. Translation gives CASSLNPLTYEQYF. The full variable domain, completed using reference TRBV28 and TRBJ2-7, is DVKVTQSSRYLVKRTGEKVFLECVQDMDHENMFWYRQDPGLGLRLIYFSYDVKMKEKGDIPEGYSVSREKKERFSLILESASTNQTSMYLCASSLNPLTYEQYFGPGTRLTVT.

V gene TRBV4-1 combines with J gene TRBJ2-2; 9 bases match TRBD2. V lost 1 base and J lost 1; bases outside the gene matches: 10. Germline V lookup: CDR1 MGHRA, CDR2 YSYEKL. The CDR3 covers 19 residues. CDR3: CASSQGPRAGGQNTGELFF. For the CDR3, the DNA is TGCGCCAGCAGCCAAGGGCCGAGAGCGGGAGGACAGAACACCGGGGAGCTGTTTTTT.

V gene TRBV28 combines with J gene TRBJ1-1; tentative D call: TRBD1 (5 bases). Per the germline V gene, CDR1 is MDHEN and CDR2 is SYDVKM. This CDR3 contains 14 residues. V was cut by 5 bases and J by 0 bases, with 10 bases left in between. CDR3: CASSPWGVNTEAFF. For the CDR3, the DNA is TGTGCCAGCAGTCCCTGGGGGGTGAACACTGAAGCTTTCTTT.

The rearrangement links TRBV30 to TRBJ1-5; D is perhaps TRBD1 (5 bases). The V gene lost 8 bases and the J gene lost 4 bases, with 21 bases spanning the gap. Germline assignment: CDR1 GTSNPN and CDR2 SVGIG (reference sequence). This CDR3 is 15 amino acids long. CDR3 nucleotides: TGTGCCGCAGGGTGGGGATTGCAAACTAATCAGCCCCAGCATTTT. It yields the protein CAAGWGLQTNQPQHF.

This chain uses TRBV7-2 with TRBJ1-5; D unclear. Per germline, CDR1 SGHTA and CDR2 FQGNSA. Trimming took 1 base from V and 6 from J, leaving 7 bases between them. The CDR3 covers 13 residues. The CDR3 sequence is CASSLEGSQPQHF. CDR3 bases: TGTGCCAGCAGCTTAGAAGGTTCTCAGCCCCAGCATTTT.

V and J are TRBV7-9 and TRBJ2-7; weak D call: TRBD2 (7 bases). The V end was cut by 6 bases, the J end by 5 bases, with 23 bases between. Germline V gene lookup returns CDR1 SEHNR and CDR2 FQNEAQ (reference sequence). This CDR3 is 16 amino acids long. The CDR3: CASSTPGRGAVNEQYF. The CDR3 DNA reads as TGTGCCAGCAGTACTCCCGGTCGGGGGGCTGTCAACGAGCAGTACTTC.

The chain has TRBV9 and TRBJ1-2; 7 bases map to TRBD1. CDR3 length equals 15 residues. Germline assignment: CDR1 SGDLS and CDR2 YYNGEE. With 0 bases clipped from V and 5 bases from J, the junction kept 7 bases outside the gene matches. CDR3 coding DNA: TGTGCCAGCAGCGTAGCCGGGACAGATAGTTATGGCTACACCTTC. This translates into CASSVAGTDSYGYTF.

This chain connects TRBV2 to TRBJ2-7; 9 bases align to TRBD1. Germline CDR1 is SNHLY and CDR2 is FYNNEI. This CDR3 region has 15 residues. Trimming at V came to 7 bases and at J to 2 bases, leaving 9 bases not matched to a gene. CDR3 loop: CASTSGQGRTYEQYF. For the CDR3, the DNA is TGTGCCAGCACCTCCGGACAGGGGCGCACCTACGAGCAGTACTTC.

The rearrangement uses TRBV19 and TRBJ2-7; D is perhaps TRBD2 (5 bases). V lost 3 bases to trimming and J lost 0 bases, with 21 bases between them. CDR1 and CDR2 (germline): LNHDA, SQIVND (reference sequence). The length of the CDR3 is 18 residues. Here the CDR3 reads CASSMLAFGNYSSYEQYF. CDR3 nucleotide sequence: TGTGCCAGTAGTATGCTAGCTTTTGGGAATTATAGCTCCTACGAGCAGTACTTC. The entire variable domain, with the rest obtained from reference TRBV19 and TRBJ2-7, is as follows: DGGITQSPKYLFRKEGQNVTLSCEQNLNHDAMYWYRQDPGQGLRLIYYSQIVNDFQKGDIAEGYSVSREKKESFPLTVTSAQKNPTAFYLCASSMLAFGNYSSYEQYFGPGTRLTVT.

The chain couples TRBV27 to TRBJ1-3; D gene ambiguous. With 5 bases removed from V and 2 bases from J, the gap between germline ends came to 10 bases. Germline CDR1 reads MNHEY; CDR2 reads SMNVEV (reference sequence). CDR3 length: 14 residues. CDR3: CASSPRATGNTIYF. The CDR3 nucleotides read TGTGCCAGCAGTCCACGGGCCACTGGAAACACCATATATTTT.

The CDR3 is CASTPGQNTEAFF. CDR3 in DNA: TGTGCCAGCACGCCGGGACAGAACACTGAAGCTTTCTTT. The chain links TRBV6-1 to TRBJ1-1; tentative D call: TRBD1 (6 bases). Trimming left V 7 bases short and J 1 base short, with 10 bases between. The length of the CDR3 is 13 residues. Germline lookup yields CDR1 MNHNS and CDR2 SASEGT.

CDR3 sequence: CASSSRFNTEAFF. The CDR3 DNA is TGTGCCAGCAGTTCACGATTCAACACTGAAGCTTTCTTT. J is TRBJ1-1 and V is TRBV28; no reliable D call. Trimming removed 4 bases at V and 2 bases at J, with 8 bases between. Per the germline V gene, CDR1 is MDHEN and CDR2 is SYDVKM. The CDR3 spans 13 residues.

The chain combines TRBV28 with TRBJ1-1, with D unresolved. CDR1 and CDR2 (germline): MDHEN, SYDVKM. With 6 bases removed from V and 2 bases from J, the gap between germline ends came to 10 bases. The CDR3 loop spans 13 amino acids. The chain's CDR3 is CASRFRGNTEAFF. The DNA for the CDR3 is TGTGCCAGCAGGTTCCGGGGTAACACTGAAGCTTTCTTT.

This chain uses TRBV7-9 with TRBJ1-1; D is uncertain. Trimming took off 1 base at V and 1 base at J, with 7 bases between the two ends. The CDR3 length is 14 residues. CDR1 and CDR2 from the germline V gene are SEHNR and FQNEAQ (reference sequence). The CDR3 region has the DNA TGTGCCAGCAGCTTAGATGGGTGGAACACTGAAGCTTTCTTT. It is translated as CASSLDGWNTEAFF.

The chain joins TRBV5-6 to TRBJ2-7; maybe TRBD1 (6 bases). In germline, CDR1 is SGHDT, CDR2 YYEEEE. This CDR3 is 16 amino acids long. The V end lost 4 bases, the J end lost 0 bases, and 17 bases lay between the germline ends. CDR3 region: CASSDLRLTGSYEQYF. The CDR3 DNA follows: TGTGCCAGCAGCGACCTTCGATTGACAGGCTCCTACGAGCAGTACTTC.

CDR3 residues: CASSWGGLAAQNEQFF. The CDR3 DNA sequence: TGTGCCAGCAGTTGGGGGGGACTAGCGGCTCAGAATGAGCAGTTCTTC. This chain uses TRBV27 with TRBJ2-1, with TRBD2 matching 11 bases. Germline CDR1 MNHEY, CDR2 SMNVEV (reference sequence). The trim removed 4 bases at V and 7 bases at J, leaving 9 bases unmatched. The CDR3 spans 16 residues.

CDR3 nucleotide sequence: TGCGCCAGCAGCTTGGACATAGCCTACGAGCAGTACTTC. Amino acids: CASSLDIAYEQYF. This chain connects TRBV5-1 to TRBJ2-7; D remains ambiguous. Looked up from germline, CDR1 is SGHRS and CDR2 is YFSETQ. The V end lost 0 bases, the J end lost 2 bases, and 6 bases lay between the germline ends. The CDR3 length is 13 residues.

The CDR3 sequence: CASSLWSGTNEKLFF. CDR3 coding DNA: TGTGCCAGCAGCTTGTGGTCAGGGACTAATGAAAAACTGTTTTTT. The chain carries TRBV5-6 and TRBJ1-4; possibly TRBD1 for D (5 bases). Germline CDR1 reads SGHDT; CDR2 reads YYEEEE. The CDR3 contains 15 residues. Between the trimmed V and J ends, which lost 1 base and 2 bases, there was a span of 9 bases.

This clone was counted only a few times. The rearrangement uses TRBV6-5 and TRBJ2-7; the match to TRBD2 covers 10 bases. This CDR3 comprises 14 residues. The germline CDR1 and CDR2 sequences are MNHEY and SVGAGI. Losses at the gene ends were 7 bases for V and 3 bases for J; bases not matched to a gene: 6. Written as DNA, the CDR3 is TGTGCCAGCAACCCTAGCGGGAGCATCTACGAGCAGTACTTC. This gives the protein CASNPSGSIYEQYF.

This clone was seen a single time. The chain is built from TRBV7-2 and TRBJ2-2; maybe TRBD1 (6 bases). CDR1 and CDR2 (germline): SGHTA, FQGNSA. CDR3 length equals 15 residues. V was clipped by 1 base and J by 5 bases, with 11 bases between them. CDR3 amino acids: CASSLDRVGTGELFF. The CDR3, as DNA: TGTGCCAGCAGCTTAGACAGGGTGGGGACCGGGGAGCTGTTTTTT.

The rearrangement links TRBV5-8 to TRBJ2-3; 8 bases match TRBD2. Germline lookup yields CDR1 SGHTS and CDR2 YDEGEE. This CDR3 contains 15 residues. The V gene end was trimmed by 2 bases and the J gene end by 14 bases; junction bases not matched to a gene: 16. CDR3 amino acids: CASSFPQAGALPGYF. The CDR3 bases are TGTGCCAGCAGCTTCCCCCAAGCGGGAGCTCTCCCAGGGTATTTT.

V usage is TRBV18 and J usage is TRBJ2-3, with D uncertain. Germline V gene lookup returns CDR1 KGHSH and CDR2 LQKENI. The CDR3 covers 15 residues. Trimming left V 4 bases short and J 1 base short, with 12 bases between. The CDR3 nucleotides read TGTGCCAGCTCACAACAGCAAAGCGGCACAGATACGCAGTATTTT. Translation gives CASSQQQSGTDTQYF.

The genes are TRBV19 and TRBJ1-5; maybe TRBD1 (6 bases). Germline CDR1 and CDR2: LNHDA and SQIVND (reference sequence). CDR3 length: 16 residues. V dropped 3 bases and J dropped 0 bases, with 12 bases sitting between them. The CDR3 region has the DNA TGTGCCAGTAGTATTGGACAGACCAATAGCAATCAGCCCCAGCATTTT. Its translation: CASSIGQTNSNQPQHF.

The CDR3 DNA reads TGTGCCAGCAGGGCCGGGATTAACACAGATACGCAGTATTTT. Its translation: CASRAGINTDTQYF. The rearrangement links TRBV9 to TRBJ2-3, with a tentative D call TRBD2 (5 bases). V dropped 5 bases and J dropped 2 bases, with 12 bases sitting between them. The germline gives CDR1 SGDLS, CDR2 YYNGEE. CDR3 length equals 14 residues.

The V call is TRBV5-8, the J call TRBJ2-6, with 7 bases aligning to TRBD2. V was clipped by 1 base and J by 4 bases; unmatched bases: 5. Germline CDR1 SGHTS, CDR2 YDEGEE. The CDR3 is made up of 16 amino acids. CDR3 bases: TGTGCCAGCAGCTTGCAGGGACTAATCGGGGCCAACGTCCTGACTTTC. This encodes CASSLQGLIGANVLTF.

DNA for the CDR3: TGTGCCAGCAGCCTTGTCCCGGGACAGGGGGCGGTTGGCTACACCTTC. Translation gives CASSLVPGQGAVGYTF. The chain uses TRBV11-2 and TRBJ1-2; TRBD1 agrees at 12 bases. In germline, CDR1 is SGHAT, CDR2 FQNNGV. The CDR3 loop spans 16 amino acids. Trimming took 5 bases from V and 7 from J; bases not matched to a gene: 11.

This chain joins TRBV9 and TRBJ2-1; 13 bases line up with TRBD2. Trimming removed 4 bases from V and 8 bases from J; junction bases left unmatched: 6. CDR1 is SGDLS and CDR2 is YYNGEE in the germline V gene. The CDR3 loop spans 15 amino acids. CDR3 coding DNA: TGTGCCAGCAGCTTGGGACTAGCGGGATGGGATGAGCAGTTCTTC. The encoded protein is CASSLGLAGWDEQFF.

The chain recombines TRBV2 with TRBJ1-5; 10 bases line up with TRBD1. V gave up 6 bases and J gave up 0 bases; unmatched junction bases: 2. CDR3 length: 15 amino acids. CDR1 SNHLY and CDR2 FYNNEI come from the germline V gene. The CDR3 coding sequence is TGTGCCAGCAGAGGGACAGGGGATAGCAATCAGCCCCAGCATTTT. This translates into CASRGTGDSNQPQHF.